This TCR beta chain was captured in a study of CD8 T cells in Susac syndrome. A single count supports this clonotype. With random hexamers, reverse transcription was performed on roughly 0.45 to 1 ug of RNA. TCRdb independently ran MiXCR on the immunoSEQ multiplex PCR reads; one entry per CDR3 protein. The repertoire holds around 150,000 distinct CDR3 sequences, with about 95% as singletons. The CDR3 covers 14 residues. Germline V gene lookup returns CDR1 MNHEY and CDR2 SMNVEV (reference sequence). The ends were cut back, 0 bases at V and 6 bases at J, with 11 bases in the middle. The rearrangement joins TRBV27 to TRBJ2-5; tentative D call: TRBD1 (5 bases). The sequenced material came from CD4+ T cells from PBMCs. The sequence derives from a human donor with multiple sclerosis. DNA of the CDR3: TGTGCCAGCAGTTTATCGGGCAGGGCTCAGACCCAGTACTTC. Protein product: CASSLSGRAQTQYF.